This T cell receptor beta chain was sequenced during a study of T cell responses to AZD1222 COVID-19 vaccine. About the research overall: Some second doses came at about 4 weeks and others at about 12 weeks; these were pooled.

Clones were read by immunoSEQ multiplex PCR, and TCRdb kept only the in-frame ones, dropping some. Of roughly 130,000 clones in the sample, about 90% were seen once. CDR3 size: 16 residues. The V gene's germline CDR1 is SEHNR and CDR2 FQNEAQ (reference sequence). The V segment lost 1 base and the J segment 9 bases; nucleotides outside the gene matches: 8. Comments on this clone: Its antigen is unidentified.

The study, taken as a whole, reports: Researchers report vaccine-associated CD4 TCRs spanning spike, with dominance at 160-218 and 743-854. Possibly, clonal diversity was underestimated; donors were largely white British and included more females.

This clonotype was obtained from an adult in good health. This sample comprised peripheral blood, obtained on day 0 of AZD1222 vaccination. The chain links TRBV7-9 to TRBJ1-6, with 8 bases aligning to TRBD1. The chain's CDR3 is CASSLGGGTGGSPLHF. The CDR3 bases are TGTGCCAGCAGCTTAGGTGGGGGAACAGGGGGTTCACCCCTCCACTTT. Complete variable domain (other parts from reference TRBV7-9 and TRBJ1-6): DTGVSQNPRHKITKRGQNVTFRCDPISEHNRLYWYRQTLGQGPEFLTYFQNEAQLEKSRLLSDRFSAERPKGSFSTLEIQRTEQGDSAMYLCASSLGGGTGGSPLHFGNGTRLTVT.